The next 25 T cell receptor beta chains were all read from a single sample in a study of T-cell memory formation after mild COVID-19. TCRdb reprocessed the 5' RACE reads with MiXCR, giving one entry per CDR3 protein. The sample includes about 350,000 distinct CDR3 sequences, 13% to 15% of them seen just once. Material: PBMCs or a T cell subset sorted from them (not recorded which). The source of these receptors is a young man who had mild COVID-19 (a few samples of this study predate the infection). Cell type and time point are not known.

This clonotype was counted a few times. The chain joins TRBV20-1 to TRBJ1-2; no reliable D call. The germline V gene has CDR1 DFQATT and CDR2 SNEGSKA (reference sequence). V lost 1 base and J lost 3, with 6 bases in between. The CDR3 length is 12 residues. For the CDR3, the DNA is TGCAGTGCTAGAGTCACGGACTATGGCTACACCTTC. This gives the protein CSARVTDYGYTF.

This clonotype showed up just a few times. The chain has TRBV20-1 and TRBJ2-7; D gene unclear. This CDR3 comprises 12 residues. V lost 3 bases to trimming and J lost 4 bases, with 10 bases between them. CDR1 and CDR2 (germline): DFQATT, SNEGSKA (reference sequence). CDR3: CSARVGPYEQYF. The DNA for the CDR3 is TGCAGTGCTAGGGTAGGACCATACGAGCAGTACTTC.

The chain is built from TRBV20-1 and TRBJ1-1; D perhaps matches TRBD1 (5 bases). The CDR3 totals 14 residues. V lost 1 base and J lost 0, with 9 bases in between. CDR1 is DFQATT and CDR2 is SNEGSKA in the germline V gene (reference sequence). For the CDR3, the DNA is TGCAGTGCTAGAGTCGGGGCGGTGAACACTGAAGCTTTCTTT. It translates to CSARVGAVNTEAFF.

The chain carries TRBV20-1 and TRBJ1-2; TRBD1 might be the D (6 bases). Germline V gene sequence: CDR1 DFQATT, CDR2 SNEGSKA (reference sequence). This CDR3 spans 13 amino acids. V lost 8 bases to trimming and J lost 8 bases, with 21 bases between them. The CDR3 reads CSLERGAGGGYTF. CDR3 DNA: TGCAGTCTAGAACGGGGGGCAGGAGGCGGCTACACCTTC.

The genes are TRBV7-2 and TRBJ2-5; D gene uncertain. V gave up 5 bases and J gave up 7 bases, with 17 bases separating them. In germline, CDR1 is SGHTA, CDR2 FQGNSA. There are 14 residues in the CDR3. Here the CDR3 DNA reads TGTGCCAGCAGCCCCGGGCTAGGGCTGAGGACCCAGTACTTC. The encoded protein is CASSPGLGLRTQYF. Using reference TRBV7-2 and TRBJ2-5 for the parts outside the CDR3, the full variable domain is GAGVSQSPSNKVTEKGKDVELRCDPISGHTALYWYRQSLGQGLEFLIYFQGNSAPDKSGLPSDRFSAERTGGSVSTLTIQRTQQEDSAVYLCASSPGLGLRTQYFGPGTRLLVL.

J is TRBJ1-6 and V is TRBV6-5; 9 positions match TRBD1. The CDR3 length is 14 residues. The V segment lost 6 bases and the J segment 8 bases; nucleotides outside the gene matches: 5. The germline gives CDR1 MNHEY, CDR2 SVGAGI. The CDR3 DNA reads TGTGCCAGCAGGGGGGACAGGGTAGATTCACCCCTCCACTTT. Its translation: CASRGDRVDSPLHF.

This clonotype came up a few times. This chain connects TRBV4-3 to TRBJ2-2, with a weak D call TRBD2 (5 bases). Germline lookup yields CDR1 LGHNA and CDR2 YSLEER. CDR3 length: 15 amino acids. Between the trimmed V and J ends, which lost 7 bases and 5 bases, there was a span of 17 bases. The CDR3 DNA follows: TGCGCCAGCACTAGAATGGGTGGCGGGACCGGGGAGCTGTTTTTT. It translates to CASTRMGGGTGELFF.

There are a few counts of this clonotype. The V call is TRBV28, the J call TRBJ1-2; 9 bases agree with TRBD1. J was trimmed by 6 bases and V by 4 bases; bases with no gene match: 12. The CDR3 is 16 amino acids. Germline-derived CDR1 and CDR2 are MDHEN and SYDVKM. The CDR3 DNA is TGTGCCAGCAGTTCAAGTCCCGGGACAGGGAGGGATGGCTACACCTTC. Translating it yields CASSSSPGTGRDGYTF.

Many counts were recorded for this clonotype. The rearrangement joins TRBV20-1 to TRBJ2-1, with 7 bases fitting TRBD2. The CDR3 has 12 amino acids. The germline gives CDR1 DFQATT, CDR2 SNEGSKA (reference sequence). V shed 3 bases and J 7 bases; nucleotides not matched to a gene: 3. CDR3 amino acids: CSASGGSNEQFF. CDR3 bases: TGCAGTGCTAGCGGGGGGTCTAATGAGCAGTTCTTC.

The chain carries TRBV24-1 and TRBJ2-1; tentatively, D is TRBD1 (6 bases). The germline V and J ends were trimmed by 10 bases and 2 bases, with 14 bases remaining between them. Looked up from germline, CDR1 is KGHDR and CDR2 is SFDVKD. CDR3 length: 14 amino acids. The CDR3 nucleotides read TGTGCCACGGGAGCGGCAGGGGCCTACAATGAGCAGTTCTTC. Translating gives CATGAAGAYNEQFF.

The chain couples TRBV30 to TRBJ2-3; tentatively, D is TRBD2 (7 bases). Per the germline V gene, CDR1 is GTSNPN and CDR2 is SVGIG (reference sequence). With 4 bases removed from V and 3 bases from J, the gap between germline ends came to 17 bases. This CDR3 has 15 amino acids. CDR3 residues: CAWTQGGGGTDTQYF. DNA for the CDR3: TGTGCCTGGACCCAAGGGGGGGGCGGGACAGATACGCAGTATTTT.

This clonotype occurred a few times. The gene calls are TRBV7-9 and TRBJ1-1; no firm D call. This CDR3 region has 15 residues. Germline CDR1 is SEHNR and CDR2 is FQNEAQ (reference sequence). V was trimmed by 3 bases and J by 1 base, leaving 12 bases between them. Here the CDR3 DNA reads TGTGCCAGCAGCTTTCCACAGAGAGGGAACACTGAAGCTTTCTTT. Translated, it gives CASSFPQRGNTEAFF.

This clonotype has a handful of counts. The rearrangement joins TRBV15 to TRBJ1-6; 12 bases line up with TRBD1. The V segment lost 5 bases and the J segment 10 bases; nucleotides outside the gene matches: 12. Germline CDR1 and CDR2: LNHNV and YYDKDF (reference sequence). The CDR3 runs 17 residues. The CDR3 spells CATSAESGTGGYSPLHF. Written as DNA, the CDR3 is TGTGCCACCAGCGCTGAATCCGGGACAGGGGGCTACTCACCCCTCCACTTT.

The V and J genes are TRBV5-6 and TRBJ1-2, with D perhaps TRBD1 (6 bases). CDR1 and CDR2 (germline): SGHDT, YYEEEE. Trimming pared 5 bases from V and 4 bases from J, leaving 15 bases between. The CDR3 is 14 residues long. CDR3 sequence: CASRRGQSLYGYTF. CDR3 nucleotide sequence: TGTGCCAGCAGACGCGGACAGTCGCTCTATGGCTACACCTTC. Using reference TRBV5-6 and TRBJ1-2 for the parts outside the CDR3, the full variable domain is DAGVTQSPTHLIKTRGQQVTLRCSPKSGHDTVSWYQQALGQGPQFIFQYYEEEERQRGNFPDRFSGHQFPNYSSELNVNALLLGDSALYLCASRRGQSLYGYTFGSGTRLTVV.

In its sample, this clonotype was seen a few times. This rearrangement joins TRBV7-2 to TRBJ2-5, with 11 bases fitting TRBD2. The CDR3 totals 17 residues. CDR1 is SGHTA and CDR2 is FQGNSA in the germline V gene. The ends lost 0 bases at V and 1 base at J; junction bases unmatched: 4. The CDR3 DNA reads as TGTGCCAGCAGCTTAGCGCTAGCGGGGGGCCTCCAAGAGACCCAGTACTTC. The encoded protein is CASSLALAGGLQETQYF.

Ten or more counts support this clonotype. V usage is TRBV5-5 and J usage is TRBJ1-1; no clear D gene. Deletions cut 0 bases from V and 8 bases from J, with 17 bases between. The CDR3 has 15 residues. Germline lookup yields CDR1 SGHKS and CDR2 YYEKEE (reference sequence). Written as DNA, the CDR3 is TGTGCCAGCAGCTTGGGACGAATACCAGAAAAGGAAGCTTTCTTT. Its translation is CASSLGRIPEKEAFF.

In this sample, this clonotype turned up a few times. The CDR3 DNA reads as TGCGCCAGCAGTCCCCCTCAGTTTGGCACAGATACGCAGTATTTT. Translation gives CASSPPQFGTDTQYF. The chain couples TRBV5-1 to TRBJ2-3; no clear D. V gave up 5 bases and J gave up 1 base, with 14 bases separating them. CDR1 and CDR2 from the germline V gene are SGHRS and YFSETQ. This CDR3 region has 15 residues.

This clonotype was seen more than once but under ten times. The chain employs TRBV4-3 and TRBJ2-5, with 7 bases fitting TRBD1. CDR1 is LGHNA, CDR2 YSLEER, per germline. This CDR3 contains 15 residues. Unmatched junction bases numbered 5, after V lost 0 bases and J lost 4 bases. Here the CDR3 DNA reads TGCGCCAGCAGCCAAGATTCGGCAGGGGGAGAGACCCAGTACTTC. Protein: CASSQDSAGGETQYF.

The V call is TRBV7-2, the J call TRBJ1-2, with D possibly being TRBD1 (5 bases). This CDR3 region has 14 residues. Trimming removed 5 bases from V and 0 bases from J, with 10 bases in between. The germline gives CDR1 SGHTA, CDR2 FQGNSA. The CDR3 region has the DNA TGTGCCAGCAGCCCCAGACAGACTAACTATGGCTACACCTTC. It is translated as CASSPRQTNYGYTF.

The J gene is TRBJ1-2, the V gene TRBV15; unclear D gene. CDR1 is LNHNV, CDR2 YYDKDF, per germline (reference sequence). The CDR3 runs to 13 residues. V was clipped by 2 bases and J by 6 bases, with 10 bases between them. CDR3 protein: CATSRTLSDGYTF. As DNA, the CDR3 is TGTGCCACCAGCAGAACTCTGAGCGATGGCTACACCTTC.

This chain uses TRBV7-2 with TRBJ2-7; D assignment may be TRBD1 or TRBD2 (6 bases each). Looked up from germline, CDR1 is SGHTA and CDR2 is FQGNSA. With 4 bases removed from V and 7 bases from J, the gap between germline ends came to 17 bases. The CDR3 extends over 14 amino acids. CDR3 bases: TGTGCCAGCAGCTGGGCGTCGGGGGCTGGAGAGCAGTACGTC. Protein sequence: CASSWASGAGEQYV.

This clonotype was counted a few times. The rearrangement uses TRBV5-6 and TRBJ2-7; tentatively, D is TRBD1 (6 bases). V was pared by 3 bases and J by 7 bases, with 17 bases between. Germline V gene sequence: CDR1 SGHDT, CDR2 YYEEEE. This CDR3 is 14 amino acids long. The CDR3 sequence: CASSSDSSEREQYV. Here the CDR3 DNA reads TGTGCCAGCAGCTCGGACAGCTCTGAAAGGGAGCAGTACGTC.

The CDR3 region has the DNA TGCGCCAGCACCCAGGGGGGGACTAGAGACTATGGCTACACCTTC. It translates to CASTQGGTRDYGYTF. This sequence joins TRBV5-1 and TRBJ1-2, with 7 positions matching TRBD1. This CDR3 is 15 amino acids long. Looked up from germline, CDR1 is SGHRS and CDR2 is YFSETQ. The ends lost 6 bases at V and 3 bases at J; junction bases unmatched: 11.

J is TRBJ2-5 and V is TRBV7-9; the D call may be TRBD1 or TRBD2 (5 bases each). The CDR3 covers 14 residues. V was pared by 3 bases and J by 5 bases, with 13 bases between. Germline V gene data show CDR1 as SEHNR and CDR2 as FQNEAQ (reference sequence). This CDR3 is CASSFGASGETQYF. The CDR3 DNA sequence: TGTGCCAGCAGCTTCGGGGCTTCCGGGGAGACCCAGTACTTC. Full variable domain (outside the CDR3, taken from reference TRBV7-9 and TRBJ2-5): DTGVSQNPRHKITKRGQNVTFRCDPISEHNRLYWYRQTLGQGPEFLTYFQNEAQLEKSRLLSDRFSAERPKGSFSTLEIQRTEQGDSAMYLCASSFGASGETQYFGPGTRLLVL.

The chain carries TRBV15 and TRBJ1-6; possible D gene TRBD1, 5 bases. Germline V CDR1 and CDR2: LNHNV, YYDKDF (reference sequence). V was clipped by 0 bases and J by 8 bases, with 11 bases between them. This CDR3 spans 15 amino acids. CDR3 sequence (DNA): TGTGCCACCAGCAGAGAAATCCAGGGAGATTCACCCCTCCACTTT. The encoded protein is CATSREIQGDSPLHF.